One sample yielded the 2 T cell receptor beta chains listed below, sequenced in a study of identical twins. One entry per CDR3 protein results from TCRdb running MiXCR on the 5' RACE reads. The sample holds roughly 770,000 distinct CDR3 sequences, about 18% seen once. This same sample was also part of a study on T cells expressing NK-cell markers.

Sequencing used PBMCs. Source of these receptors: a woman aged 18-35 years in good health.

This clonotype was recorded at least ten times. This rearrangement joins TRBV9 to TRBJ2-1; 9 nucleotides agree with TRBD1. Per the germline V gene, CDR1 is SGDLS and CDR2 is YYNGEE. CDR3 length equals 14 residues. V dropped 4 bases and J dropped 5; count of bases not matched to a gene: 4. CDR3 DNA: TGTGCCAGCAGCCCAGGGACAGGGAACAATGAGCAGTTCTTC. The encoded protein is CASSPGTGNNEQFF.

The chain joins TRBV7-2 to TRBJ2-1; D is perhaps TRBD2 (6 bases). Germline V gene sequence: CDR1 SGHTA, CDR2 FQGNSA. CDR3 size: 17 residues. V shed 5 bases and J shed 3 bases, with 20 bases lying between them. Here the CDR3 DNA reads TGTGCCAGCAGCCTCCTATGGGACTCCCTGGGCTACAATGAGCAGTTCTTC. Its translation: CASSLLWDSLGYNEQFF.